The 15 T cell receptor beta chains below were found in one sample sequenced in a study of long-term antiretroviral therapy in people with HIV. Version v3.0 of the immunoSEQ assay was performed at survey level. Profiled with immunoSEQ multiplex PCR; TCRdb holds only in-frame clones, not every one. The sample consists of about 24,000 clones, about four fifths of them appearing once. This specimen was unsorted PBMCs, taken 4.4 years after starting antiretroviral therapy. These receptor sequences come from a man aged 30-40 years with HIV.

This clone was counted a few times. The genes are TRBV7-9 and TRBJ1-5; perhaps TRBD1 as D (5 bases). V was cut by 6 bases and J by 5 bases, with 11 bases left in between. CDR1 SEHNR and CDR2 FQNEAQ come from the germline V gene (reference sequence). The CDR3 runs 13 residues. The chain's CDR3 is CASRGGWDQPQHF. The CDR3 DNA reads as TGTGCCAGCAGGGGGGGTTGGGATCAGCCCCAGCATTTT.

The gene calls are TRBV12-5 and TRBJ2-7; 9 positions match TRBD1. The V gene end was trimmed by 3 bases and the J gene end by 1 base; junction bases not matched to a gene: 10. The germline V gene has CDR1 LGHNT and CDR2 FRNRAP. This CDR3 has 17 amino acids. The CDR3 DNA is TGTGCTAGTGGTTTCCCCGTCGACAGGGGGTATTCCTACGAGCAGTACTTC. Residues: CASGFPVDRGYSYEQYF.

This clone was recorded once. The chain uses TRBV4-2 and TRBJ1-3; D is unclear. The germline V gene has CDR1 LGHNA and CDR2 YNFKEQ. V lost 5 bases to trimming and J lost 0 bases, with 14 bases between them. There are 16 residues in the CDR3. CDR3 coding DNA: TGTGCCAGCAGCGAGGTTCAGGTCAGCTCTGGAAACACCATATATTTT. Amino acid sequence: CASSEVQVSSGNTIYF.

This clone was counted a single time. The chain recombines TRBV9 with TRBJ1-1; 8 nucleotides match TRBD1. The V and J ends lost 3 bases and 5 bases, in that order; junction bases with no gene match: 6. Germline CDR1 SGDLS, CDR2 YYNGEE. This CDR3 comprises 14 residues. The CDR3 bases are TGTGCCAGCAGCGCGGGACAGGTTGGGACTGAAGCTTTCTTT. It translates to CASSAGQVGTEAFF. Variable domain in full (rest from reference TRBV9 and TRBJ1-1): DSGVTQTPKHLITATGQRVTLRCSPRSGDLSVYWYQQSLDQGLQFLIQYYNGEERAKGNILERFSAQQFPDLHSELNLSSLELGDSALYFCASSAGQVGTEAFFGQGTRLTVV.

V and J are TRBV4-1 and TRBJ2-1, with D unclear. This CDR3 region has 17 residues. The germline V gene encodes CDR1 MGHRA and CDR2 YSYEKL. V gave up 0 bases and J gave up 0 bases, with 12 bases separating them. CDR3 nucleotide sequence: TGCGCCAGCAGCCAAGATGGTATAGGGTTCTCCTACAATGAGCAGTTCTTC. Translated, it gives CASSQDGIGFSYNEQFF.

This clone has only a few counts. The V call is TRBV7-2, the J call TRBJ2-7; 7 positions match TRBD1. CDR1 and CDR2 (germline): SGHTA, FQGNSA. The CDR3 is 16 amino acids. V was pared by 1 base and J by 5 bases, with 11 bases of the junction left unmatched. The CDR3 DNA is TGTGCCAGCAGCTTAGGGTGGGGCAGGGGGTCCGACGAGCAGTACTTC. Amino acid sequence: CASSLGWGRGSDEQYF. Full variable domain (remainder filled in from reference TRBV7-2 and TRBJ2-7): GAGVSQSPSNKVTEKGKDVELRCDPISGHTALYWYRQSLGQGLEFLIYFQGNSAPDKSGLPSDRFSAERTGGSVSTLTIQRTQQEDSAVYLCASSLGWGRGSDEQYFGPGTRLTVT.

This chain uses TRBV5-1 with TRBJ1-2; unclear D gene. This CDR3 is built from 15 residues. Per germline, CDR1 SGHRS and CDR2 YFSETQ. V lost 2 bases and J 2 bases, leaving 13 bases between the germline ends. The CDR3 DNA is TGCGCCAGCAGCTTTACCCCTCCCCCAAACTATGGCTACACCTTC. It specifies CASSFTPPPNYGYTF.

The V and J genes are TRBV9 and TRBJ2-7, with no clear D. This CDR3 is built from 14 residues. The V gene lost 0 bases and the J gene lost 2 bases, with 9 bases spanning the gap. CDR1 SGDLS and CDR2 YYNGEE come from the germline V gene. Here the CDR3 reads CASSVDRTAYEQYF. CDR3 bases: TGTGCCAGCAGCGTAGACAGAACAGCCTACGAGCAGTACTTC.

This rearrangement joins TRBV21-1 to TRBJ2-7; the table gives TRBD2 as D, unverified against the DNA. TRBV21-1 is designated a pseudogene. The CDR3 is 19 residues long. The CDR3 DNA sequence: TGTGCCAGCAGCACTGGATTGACTAGCGGGGGGACCCTCTCCTACGAGCAGTACTTC. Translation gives CASSTGLTSGGTLSYEQYF.

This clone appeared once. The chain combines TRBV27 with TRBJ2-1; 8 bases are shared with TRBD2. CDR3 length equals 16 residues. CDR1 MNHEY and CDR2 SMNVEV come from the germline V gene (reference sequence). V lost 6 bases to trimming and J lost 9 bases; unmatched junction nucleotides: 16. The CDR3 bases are TGTGCCAGCAGCCCCATCCTAGGAGCGGGAGCGACTGAGCAGTTCTTC. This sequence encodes CASSPILGAGATEQFF.

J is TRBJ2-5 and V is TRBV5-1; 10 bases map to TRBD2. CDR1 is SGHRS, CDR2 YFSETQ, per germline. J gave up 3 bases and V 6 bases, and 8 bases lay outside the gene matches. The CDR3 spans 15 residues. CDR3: CASTQREGRKETQYF. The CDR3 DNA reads TGCGCCAGCACCCAGCGGGAGGGGCGGAAAGAGACCCAGTACTTC.

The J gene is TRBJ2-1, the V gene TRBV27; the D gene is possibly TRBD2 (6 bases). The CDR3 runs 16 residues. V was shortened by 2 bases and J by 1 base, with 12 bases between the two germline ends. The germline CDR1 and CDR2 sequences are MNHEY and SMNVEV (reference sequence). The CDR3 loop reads CASSLQAGGSYNEQFF. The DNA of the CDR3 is TGTGCCAGCAGTTTACAGGCCGGGGGTTCCTACAATGAGCAGTTCTTC.

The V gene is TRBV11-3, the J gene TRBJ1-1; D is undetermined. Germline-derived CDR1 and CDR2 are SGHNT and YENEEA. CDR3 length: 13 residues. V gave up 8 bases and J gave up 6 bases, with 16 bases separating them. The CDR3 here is CASASGGSAEAFF. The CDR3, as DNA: TGTGCCAGCGCCTCCGGAGGGTCCGCTGAAGCTTTCTTT.

The CDR3 nucleotides are TGCAGCGTTGTTGCCGGCGGAGGGAGCTCCTACGAGCAGTACTTC. Its protein is CSVVAGGGSSYEQYF. This chain connects TRBV29-1 to TRBJ2-7, with a possible D match to TRBD2 (6 bases). Deletions cut 4 bases from V and 0 bases from J, with 16 bases between. The V gene's germline CDR1 is SQVTM and CDR2 ANQGSEA. The CDR3 length is 15 residues.

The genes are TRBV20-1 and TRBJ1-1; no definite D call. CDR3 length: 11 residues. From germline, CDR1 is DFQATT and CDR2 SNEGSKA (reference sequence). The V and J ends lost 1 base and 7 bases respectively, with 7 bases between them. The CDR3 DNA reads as TGCAGTGCTAGAGGTGGTTATGAAGCTTTCTTT. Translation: CSARGGYEAFF.